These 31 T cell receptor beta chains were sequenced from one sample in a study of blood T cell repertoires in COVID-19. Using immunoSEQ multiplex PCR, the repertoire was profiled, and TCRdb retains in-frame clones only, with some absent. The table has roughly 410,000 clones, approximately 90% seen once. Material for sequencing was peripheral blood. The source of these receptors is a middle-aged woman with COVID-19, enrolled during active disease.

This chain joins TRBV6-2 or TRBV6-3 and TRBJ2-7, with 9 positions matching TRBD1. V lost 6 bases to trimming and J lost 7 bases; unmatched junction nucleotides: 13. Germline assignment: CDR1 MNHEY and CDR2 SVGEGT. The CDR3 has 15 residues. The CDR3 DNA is TGTGCCAGCAGCCAGAAGACAGGGGGGATTGGGGAGCAGTACTTC. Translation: CASSQKTGGIGEQYF.

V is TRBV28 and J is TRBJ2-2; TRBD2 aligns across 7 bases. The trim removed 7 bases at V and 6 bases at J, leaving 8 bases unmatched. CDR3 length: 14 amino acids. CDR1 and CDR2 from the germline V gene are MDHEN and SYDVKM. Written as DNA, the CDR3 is TGTGCCAGCAACCAGCGGGGAGTCCCCGGGGAGCTGTTTTTT. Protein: CASNQRGVPGELFF.

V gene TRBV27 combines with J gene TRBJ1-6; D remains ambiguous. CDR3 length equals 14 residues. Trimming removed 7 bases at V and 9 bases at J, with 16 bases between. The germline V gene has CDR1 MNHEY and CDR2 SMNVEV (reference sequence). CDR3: CASKREDGFSPLHF. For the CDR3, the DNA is TGTGCCAGCAAGAGGGAGGATGGCTTTTCACCCCTCCACTTT.

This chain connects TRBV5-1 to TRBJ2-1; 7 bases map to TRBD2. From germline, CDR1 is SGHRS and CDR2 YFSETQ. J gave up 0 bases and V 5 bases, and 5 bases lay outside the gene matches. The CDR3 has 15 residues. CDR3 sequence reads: CASSRGDYSYNEQFF. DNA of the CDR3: TGCGCCAGCAGTCGGGGGGACTACTCCTACAATGAGCAGTTCTTC.

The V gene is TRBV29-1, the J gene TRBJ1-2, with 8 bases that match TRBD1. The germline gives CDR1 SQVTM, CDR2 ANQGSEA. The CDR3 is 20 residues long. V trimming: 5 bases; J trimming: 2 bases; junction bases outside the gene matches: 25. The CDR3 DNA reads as TGCAGCGTTTCCGGCCGAGATAGACAGGGGTGGACGATTCTGAACTATGGCTACACCTTC. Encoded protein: CSVSGRDRQGWTILNYGYTF.

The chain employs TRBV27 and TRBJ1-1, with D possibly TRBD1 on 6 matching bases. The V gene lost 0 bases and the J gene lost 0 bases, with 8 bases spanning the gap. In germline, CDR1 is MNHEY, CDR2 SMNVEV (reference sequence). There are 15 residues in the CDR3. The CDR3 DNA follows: TGTGCCAGCAGTTTATCCGACAGGATGAACACTGAAGCTTTCTTT. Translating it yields CASSLSDRMNTEAFF.

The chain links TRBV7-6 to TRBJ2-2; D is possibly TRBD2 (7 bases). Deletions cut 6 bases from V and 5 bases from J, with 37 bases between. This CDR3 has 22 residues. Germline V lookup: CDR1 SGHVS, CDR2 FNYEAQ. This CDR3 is CASSYPPGALPGERGGTGELFF. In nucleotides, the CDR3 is TGTGCCAGCAGTTACCCACCAGGGGCGCTTCCCGGCGAGCGGGGCGGGACCGGGGAGCTGTTTTTT.

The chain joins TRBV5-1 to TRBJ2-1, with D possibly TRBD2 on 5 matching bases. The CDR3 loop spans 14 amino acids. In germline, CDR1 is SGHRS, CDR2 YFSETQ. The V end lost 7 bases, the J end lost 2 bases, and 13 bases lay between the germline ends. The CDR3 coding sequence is TGCGCCAGCTTCGCCTCCGGGGCCTACAATGAGCAGTTCTTC. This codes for CASFASGAYNEQFF. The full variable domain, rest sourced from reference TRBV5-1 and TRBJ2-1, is KAGVTQTPRYLIKTRGQQVTLSCSPISGHRSVSWYQQTPGQGLQFLFEYFSETQRNKGNFPGRFSGRQFSNSRSEMNVSTLELGDSALYLCASFASGAYNEQFFGPGTRLTVL.

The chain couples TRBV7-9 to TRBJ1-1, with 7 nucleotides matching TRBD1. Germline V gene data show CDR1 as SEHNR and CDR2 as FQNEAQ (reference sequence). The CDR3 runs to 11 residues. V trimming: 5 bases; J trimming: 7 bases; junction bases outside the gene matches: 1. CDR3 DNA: TGTGCCAGCAGCAGACAGGGTGAAGCTTTCTTT. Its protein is CASSRQGEAFF.

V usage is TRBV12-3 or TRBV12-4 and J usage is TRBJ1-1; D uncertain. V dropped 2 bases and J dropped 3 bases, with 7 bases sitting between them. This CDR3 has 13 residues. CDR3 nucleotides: TGTGCCAGCAGTTTATTGTCGGACACTGAAGCTTTCTTT. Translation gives CASSLLSDTEAFF.

CDR3 in DNA: TGTGCCAGCAGCTCCCGGGACAGGGGGCACGGGGAGCAGTTCTTC. Translation: CASSSRDRGHGEQFF. The chain combines TRBV11-1 with TRBJ2-1; 12 positions agree with TRBD1. The germline V gene has CDR1 SGHAT and CDR2 FQDESV (reference sequence). The CDR3 spans 15 residues. The junction had 8 bases not matched to a gene; V was cut back by 4 bases and J by 10 bases.

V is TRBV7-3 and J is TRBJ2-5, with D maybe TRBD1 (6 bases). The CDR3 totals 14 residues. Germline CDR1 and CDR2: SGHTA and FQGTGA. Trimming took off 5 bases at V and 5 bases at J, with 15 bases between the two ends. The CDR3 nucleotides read TGTGCCAGCAGCGTCTCAAGGGGGAGCGAGACCCAGTACTTC. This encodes CASSVSRGSETQYF.

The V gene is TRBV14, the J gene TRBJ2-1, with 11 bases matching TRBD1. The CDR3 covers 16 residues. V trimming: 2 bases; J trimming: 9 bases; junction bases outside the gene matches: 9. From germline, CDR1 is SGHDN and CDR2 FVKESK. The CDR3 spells CASSQPKGQGGGEQFF. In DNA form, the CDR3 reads TGTGCCAGCAGCCAACCGAAGGGACAGGGGGGTGGTGAGCAGTTCTTC.

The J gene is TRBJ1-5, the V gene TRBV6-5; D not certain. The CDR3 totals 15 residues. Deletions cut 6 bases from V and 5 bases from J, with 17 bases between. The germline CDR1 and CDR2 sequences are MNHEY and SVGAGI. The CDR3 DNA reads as TGTGCCAGCAGGGACCGGGGTGTGGGAGATCAGCCCCAGCATTTT. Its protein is CASRDRGVGDQPQHF.

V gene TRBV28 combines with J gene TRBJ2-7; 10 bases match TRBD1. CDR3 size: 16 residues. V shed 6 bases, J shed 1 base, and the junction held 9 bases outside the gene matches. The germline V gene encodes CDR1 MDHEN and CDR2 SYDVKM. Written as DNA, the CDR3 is TGTGCCAGCAGGCTACTACCGGGACAGGGGTCCTACGAGCAGTACTTC. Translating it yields CASRLLPGQGSYEQYF.

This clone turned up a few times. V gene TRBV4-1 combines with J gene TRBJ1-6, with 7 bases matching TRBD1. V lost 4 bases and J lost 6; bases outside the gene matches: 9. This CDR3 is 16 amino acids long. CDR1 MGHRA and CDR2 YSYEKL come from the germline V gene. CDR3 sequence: CASSPTETGFNSPLHF. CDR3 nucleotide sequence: TGCGCCAGCAGCCCGACAGAGACAGGGTTTAATTCACCCCTCCACTTT.

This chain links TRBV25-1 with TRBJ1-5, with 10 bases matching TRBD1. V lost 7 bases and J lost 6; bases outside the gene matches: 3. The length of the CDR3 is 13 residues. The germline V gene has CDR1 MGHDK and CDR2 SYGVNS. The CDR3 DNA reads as TGTGCCAGCACCGGACAGGGGGGTCAGCCCCAGCATTTT. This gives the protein CASTGQGGQPQHF. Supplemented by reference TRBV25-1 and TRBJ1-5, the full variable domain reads EADIYQTPRYLVIGTGKKITLECSQTMGHDKMYWYQQDPGMELHLIHYSYGVNSTEKGDLSSESTVSRIRTEHFPLTLESARPSHTSQYLCASTGQGGQPQHFGDGTRLSIL.

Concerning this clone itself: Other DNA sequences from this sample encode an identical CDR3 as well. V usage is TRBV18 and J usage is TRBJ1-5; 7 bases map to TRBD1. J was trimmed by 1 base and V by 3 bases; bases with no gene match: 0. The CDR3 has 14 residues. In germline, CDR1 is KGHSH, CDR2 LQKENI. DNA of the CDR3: TGTGCCAGCTCACCGGGACAGAGCAATCAGCCCCAGCATTTT. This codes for CASSPGQSNQPQHF. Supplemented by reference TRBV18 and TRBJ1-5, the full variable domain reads NAGVMQNPRHLVRRRGQEARLRCSPMKGHSHVYWYRQLPEEGLKFMVYLQKENIIDESGMPKERFSAEFPKEGPSILRIQQVVRGDSAAYFCASSPGQSNQPQHFGDGTRLSIL.

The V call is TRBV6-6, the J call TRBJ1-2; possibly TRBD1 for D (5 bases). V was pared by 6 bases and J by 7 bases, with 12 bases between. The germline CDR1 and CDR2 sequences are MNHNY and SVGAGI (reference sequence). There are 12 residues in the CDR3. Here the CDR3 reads CASSRDNAGYTF. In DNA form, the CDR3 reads TGTGCCAGCAGCAGGGATAACGCTGGCTACACCTTC.

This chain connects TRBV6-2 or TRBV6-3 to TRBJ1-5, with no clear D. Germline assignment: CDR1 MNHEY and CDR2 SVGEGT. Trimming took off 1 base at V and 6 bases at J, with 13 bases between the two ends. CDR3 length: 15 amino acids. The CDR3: CASSYFAAPGQPQHF. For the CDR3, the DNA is TGTGCCAGCAGTTACTTTGCAGCGCCGGGTCAGCCCCAGCATTTT.

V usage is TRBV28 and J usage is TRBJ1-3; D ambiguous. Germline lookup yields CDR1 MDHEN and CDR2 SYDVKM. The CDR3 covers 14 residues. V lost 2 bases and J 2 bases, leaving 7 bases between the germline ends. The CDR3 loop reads CASSLLGTGNTIYF. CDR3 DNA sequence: TGTGCCAGCAGTTTACTAGGTACTGGAAACACCATATATTTT.

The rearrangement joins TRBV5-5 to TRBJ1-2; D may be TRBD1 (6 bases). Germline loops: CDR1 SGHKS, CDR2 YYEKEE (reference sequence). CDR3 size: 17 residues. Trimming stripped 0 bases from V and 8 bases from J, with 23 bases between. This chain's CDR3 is CASSLGTQGLLMAGYTF. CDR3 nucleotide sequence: TGTGCCAGCAGCTTGGGGACACAGGGTCTACTTATGGCGGGCTACACCTTC.

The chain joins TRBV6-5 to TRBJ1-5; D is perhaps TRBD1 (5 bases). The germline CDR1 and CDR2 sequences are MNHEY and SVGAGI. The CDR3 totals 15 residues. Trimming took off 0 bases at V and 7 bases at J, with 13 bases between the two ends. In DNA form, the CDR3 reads TGTGCCAGCAGTTACTCCAGGGAGGGTCGGCAGCCCCAGCATTTT. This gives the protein CASSYSREGRQPQHF.

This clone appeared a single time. The chain's CDR3 is CASSSPGLFGELFF. The DNA for the CDR3 is TGTGCCAGCAGCTCCCCCGGACTTTTCGGGGAGCTGTTTTTT. J is TRBJ2-2 and V is TRBV7-9, with D maybe TRBD2 (5 bases). V lost 4 bases and J 7 bases, leaving 13 bases between the germline ends. CDR1 and CDR2 from the germline V gene are SEHNR and FQNEAQ (reference sequence). This CDR3 region has 14 residues.

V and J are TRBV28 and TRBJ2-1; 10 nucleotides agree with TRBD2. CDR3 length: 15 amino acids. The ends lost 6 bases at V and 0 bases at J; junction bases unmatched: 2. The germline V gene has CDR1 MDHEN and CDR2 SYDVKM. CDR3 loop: CASRKREGSYNEQFF. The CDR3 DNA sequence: TGTGCCAGCAGGAAGCGGGAGGGCTCCTACAATGAGCAGTTCTTC.

Here the CDR3 reads CASSTQGYEQYF. CDR3 DNA: TGTGCCAGCAGTACACAGGGGTACGAGCAGTACTTC. The rearrangement joins TRBV6-6 to TRBJ2-7; 7 nucleotides align to TRBD1. Losses at the gene ends were 5 bases for V and 4 bases for J; bases not matched to a gene: 2. The length of the CDR3 is 12 residues. Germline CDR1 and CDR2: MNHNY and SVGAGI (reference sequence).

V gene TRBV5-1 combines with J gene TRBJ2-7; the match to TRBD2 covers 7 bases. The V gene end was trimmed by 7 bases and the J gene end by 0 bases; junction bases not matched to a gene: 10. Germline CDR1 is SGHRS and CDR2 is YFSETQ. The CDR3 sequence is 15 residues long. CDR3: CASGWASGLSYEQYF. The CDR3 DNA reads TGCGCCAGCGGATGGGCTAGCGGTCTCTCCTACGAGCAGTACTTC. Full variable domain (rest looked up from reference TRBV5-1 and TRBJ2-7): KAGVTQTPRYLIKTRGQQVTLSCSPISGHRSVSWYQQTPGQGLQFLFEYFSETQRNKGNFPGRFSGRQFSNSRSEMNVSTLELGDSALYLCASGWASGLSYEQYFGPGTRLTVT.

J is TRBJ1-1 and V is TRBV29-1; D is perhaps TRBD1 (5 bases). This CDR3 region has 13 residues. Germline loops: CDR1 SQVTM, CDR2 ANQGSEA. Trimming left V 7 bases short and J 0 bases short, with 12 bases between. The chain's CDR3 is CSATTVMNTEAFF. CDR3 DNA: TGCAGCGCCACGACAGTCATGAACACTGAAGCTTTCTTT.

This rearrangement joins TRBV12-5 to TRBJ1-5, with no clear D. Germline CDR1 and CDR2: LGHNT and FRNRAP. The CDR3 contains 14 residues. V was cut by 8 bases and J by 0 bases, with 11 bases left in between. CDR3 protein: CASSLSVSNQPQHF. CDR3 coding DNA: TGTGCTAGTTCTCTGTCGGTTAGCAATCAGCCCCAGCATTTT. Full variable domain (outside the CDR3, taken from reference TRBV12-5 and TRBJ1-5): DARVTQTPRHKVTEMGQEVTMRCQPILGHNTVFWYRQTMMQGLELLAYFRNRAPLDDSGMPKDRFSAEMPDATLATLKIQPSEPRDSAVYFCASSLSVSNQPQHFGDGTRLSIL.

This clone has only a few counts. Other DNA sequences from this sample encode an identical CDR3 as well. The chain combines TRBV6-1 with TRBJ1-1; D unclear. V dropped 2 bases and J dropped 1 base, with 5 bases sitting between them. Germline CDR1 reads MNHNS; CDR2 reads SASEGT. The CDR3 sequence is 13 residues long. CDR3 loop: CASSETGNTEAFF. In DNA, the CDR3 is TGTGCCAGCAGTGAAACGGGGAACACTGAAGCTTTCTTT.

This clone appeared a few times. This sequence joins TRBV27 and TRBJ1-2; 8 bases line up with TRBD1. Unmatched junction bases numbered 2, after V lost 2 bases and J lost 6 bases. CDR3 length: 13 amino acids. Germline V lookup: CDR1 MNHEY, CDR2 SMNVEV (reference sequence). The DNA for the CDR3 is TGTGCCAGCAGTTTAGCACAGGGGGATGGCTACACCTTC. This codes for CASSLAQGDGYTF.